The clone carrying this TCR beta chain has a count of ten or more. Its specificity is not known. These data originate in a study of neurological immune-mediated disorders. The authors produced cDNA by 5'RACE using 10-nucleotide random UMIs. TCRdb recomputed calls from the 5' RACE reads with MiXCR, one row per CDR3 protein. The repertoire holds about 41,000 distinct CDR3 sequences, with roughly 2.5% as singletons. Germline assignment: CDR1 MNHEY and CDR2 SVGAGI. The CDR3 has 13 residues. The ends lost 5 bases at V and 4 bases at J; junction bases unmatched: 2. Broader study findings: Across subjects, no CDR3 amino acid sequence appeared in expanded clones of more than one subject, a finding that suggested private repertoires in all groups.

The clonotype was recovered from a young man with multiple sclerosis. The sequenced sample was PBMCs. The chain combines TRBV6-5 with TRBJ1-2, with TRBD1 identical over 9 bases. CDR3 region: CASSQDRGYGYTF. In DNA, the CDR3 is TGTGCCAGCAGTCAGGACAGGGGCTATGGCTACACCTTC.